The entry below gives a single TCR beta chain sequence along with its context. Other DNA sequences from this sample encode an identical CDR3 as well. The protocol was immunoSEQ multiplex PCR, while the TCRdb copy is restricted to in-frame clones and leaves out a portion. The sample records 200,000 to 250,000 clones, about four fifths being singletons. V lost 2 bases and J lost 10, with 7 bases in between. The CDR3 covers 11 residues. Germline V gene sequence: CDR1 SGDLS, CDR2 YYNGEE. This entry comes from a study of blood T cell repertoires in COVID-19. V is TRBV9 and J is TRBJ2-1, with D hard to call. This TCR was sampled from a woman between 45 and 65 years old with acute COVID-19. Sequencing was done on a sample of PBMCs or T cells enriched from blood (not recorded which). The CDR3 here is CASSVLEEQFF. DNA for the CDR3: TGTGCCAGCAGCGTCCTTGAGGAGCAGTTCTTC.